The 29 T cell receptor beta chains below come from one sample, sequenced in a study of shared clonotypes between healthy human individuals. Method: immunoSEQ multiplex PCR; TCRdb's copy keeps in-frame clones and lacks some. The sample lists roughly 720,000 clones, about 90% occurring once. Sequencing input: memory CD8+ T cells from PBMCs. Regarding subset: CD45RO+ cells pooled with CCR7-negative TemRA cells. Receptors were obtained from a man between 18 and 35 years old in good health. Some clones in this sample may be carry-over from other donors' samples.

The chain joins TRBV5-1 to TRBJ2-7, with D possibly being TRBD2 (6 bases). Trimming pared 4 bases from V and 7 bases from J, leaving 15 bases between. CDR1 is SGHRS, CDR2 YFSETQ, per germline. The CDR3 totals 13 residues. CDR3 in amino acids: CASSVTGGREQYF. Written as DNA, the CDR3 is TGCGCCAGCAGCGTAACCGGGGGACGGGAGCAGTACTTC.

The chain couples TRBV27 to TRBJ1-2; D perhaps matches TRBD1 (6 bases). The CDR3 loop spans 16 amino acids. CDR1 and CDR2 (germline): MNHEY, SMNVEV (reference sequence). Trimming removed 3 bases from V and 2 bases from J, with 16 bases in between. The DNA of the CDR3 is TGTGCCAGCAGTTTGGGCGGGGGCGCACCCAACTATGGCTACACCTTC. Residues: CASSLGGGAPNYGYTF.

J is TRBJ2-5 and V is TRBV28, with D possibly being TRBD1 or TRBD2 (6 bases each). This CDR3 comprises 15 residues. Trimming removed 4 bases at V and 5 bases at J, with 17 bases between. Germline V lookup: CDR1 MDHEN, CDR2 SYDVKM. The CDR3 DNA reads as TGTGCCAGCAGTTGGGAACCTGGAGGGGGGGAGACCCAGTACTTC. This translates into CASSWEPGGGETQYF. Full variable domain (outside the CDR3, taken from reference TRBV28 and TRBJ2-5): DVKVTQSSRYLVKRTGEKVFLECVQDMDHENMFWYRQDPGLGLRLIYFSYDVKMKEKGDIPEGYSVSREKKERFSLILESASTNQTSMYLCASSWEPGGGETQYFGPGTRLLVL.

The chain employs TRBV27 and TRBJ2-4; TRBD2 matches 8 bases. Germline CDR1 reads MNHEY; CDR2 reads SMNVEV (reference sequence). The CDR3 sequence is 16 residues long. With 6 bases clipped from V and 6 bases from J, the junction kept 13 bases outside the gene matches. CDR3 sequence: CASSPGGGFGINIQYF. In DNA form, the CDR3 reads TGTGCCAGCAGCCCCGGGGGGGGTTTCGGAATAAACATTCAGTACTTC.

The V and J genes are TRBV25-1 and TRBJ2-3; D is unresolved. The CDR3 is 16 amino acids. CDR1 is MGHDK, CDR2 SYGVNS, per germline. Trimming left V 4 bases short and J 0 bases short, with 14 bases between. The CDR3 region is CASSGWAEPSTDTQYF. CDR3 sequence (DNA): TGTGCCAGCAGTGGCTGGGCAGAACCTAGCACAGATACGCAGTATTTT.

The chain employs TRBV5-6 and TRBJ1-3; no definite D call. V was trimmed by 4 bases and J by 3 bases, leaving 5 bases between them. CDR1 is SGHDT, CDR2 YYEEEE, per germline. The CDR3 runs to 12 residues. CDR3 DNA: TGTGCCAGCAGCCACAGTGGAAACACCATATATTTT. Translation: CASSHSGNTIYF.

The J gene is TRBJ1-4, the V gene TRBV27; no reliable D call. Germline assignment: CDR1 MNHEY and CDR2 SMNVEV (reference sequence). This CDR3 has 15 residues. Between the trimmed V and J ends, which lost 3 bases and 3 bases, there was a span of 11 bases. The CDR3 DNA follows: TGTGCCAGCAGTTTGTCGGGCGCCGCTAATGAAAAACTGTTTTTT. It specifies CASSLSGAANEKLFF. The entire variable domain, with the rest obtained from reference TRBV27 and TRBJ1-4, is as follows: EAQVTQNPRYLITVTGKKLTVTCSQNMNHEYMSWYRQDPGLGLRQIYYSMNVEVTDKGDVPEGYKVSRKEKRNFPLILESPSPNQTSLYFCASSLSGAANEKLFFGSGTQLSVL.

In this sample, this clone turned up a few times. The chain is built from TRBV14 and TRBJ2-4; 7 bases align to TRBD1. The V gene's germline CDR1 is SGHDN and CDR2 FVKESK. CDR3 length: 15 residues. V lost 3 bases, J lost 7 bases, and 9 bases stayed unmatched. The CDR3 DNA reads TGTGCCAGCAGCCAGCCCGGGGACAGTTTGAACATTCAGTACTTC. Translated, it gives CASSQPGDSLNIQYF.

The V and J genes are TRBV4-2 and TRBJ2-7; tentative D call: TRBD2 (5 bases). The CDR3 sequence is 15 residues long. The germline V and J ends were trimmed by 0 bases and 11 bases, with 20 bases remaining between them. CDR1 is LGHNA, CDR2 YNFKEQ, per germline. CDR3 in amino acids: CASSQDFLAPTWKYF. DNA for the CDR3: TGTGCCAGCAGCCAAGATTTCCTAGCACCTACGTGGAAGTACTTC.

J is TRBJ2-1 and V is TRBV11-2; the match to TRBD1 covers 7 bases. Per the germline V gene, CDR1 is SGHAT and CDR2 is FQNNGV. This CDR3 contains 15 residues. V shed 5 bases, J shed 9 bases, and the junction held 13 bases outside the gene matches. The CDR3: CASSLSRTGSGEQFF. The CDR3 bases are TGTGCCAGCAGCCTCAGCAGGACAGGATCTGGTGAGCAGTTCTTC. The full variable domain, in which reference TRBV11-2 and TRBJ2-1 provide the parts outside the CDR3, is EAGVAQSPRYKIIEKRQSVAFWCNPISGHATLYWYQQILGQGPKLLIQFQNNGVVDDSQLPKDRFSAERLKGVDSTLKIQPAKLEDSAVYLCASSLSRTGSGEQFFGPGTRLTVL.

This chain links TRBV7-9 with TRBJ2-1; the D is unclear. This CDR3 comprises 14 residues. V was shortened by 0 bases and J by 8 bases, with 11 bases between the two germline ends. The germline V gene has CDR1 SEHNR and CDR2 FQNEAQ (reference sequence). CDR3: CASSLALSSHEQFF. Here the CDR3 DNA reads TGTGCCAGCAGCTTAGCTCTTAGCTCGCATGAGCAGTTCTTC.

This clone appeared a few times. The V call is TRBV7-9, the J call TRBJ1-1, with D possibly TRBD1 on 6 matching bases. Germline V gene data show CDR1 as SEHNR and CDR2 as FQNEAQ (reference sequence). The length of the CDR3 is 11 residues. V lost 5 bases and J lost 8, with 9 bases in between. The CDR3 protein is CASSVDREAFF. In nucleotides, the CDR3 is TGTGCCAGCAGCGTAGACAGGGAAGCTTTCTTT.

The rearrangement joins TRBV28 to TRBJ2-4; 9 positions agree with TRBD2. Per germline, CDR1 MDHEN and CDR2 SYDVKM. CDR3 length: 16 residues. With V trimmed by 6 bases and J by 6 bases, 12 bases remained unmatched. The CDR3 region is CASSIAGEGRLNIQYF. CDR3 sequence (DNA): TGTGCCAGCAGCATAGCGGGAGAGGGTCGTCTAAACATTCAGTACTTC.

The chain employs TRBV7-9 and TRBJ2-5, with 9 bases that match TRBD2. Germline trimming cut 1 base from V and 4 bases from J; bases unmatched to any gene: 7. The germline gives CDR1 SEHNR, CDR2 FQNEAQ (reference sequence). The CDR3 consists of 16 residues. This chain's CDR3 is CASSLVRAGGSETQYF. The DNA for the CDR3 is TGTGCCAGCAGCTTAGTCAGAGCGGGAGGTTCAGAGACCCAGTACTTC.

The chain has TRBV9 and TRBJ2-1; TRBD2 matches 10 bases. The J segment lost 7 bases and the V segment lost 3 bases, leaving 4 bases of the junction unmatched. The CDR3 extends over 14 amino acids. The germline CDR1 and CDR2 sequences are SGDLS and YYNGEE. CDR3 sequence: CASSGGLAPNEQFF. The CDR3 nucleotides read TGTGCCAGCAGCGGGGGACTAGCGCCTAATGAGCAGTTCTTC.

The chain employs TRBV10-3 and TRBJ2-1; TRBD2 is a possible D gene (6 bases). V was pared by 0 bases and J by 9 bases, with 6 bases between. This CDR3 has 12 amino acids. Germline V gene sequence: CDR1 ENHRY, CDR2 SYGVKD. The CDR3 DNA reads TGTGCCATCAGTGAGTCGCGGGGTGAGCAGTTCTTC. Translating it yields CAISESRGEQFF.

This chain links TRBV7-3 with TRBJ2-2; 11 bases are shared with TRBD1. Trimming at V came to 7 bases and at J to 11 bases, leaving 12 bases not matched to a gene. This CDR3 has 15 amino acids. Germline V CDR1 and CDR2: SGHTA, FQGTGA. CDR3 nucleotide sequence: TGTGCCAGCACCGATGGGACAGGGGGAGGCGGTGAGCTGTTTTTT. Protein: CASTDGTGGGGELFF. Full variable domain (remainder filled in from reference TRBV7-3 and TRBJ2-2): GAGVSQTPSNKVTEKGKYVELRCDPISGHTALYWYRQSLGQGPEFLIYFQGTGAADDSGLPNDRFFAVRPEGSVSTLKIQRTERGDSAVYLCASTDGTGGGGELFFGEGSRLTVL.

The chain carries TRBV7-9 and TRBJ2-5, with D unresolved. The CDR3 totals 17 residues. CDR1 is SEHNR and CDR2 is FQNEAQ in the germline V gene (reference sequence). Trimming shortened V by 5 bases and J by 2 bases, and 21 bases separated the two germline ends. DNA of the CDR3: TGTGCCAGCAGCCCAGAACGAACGGACCATTTACAAGAGACCCAGTACTTC. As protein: CASSPERTDHLQETQYF.

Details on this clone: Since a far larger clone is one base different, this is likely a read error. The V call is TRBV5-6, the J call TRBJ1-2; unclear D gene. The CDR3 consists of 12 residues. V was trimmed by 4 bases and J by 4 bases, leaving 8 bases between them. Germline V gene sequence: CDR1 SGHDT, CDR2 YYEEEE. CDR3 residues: CASSPGIYGYTF. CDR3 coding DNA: TGTGCCAGCAGCCCCGGGATCTATGGCTACACCTTC. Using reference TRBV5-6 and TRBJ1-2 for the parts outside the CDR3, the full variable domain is DAGVTQSPTHLIKTRGQQVTLRCSPKSGHDTVSWYQQALGQGPQFIFQYYEEEERQRGNFPDRFSGHQFPNYSSELNVNALLLGDSALYLCASSPGIYGYTFGSGTRLTVV.

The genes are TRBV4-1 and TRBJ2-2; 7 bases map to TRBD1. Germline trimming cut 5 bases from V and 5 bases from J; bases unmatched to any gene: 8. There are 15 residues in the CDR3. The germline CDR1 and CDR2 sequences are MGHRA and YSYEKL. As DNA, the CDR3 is TGCGCCAGCAGCTTTCGACAGGGTGGGACCGGGGAGCTGTTTTTT. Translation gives CASSFRQGGTGELFF.

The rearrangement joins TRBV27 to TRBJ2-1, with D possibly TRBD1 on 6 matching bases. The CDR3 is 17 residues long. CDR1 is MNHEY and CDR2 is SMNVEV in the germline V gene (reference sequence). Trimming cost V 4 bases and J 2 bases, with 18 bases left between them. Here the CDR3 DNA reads TGTGCCAGCAGTTCACCCGTAGACAGGCCTCCCTACAATGAGCAGTTCTTC. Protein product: CASSSPVDRPPYNEQFF.

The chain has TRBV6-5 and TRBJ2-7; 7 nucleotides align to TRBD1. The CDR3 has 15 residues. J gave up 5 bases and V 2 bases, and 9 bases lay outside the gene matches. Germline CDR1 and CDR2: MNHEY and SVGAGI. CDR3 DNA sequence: TGTGCCAGCAGTTACGGTCAGGGGGAGTGGAACGAGCAGTACTTC. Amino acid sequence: CASSYGQGEWNEQYF.

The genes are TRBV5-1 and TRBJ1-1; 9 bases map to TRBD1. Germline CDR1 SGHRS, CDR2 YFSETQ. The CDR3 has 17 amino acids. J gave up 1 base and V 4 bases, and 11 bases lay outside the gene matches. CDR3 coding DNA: TGCGCCAGCAGCCCAAGTTGGACAGGGGTCTCGAACACTGAAGCTTTCTTT. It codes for CASSPSWTGVSNTEAFF.

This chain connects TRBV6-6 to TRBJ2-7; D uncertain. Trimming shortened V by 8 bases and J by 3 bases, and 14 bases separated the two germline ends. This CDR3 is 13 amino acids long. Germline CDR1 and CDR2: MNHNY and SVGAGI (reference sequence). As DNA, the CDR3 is TGTGCCAGCGGGAACCAGGCACGCTACGAGCAGTACTTC. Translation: CASGNQARYEQYF.

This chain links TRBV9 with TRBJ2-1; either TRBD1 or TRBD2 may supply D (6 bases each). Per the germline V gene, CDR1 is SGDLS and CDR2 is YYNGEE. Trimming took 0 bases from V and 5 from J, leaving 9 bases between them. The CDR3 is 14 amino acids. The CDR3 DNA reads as TGTGCCAGCAGCGTAGCTGGGGGGCACAATGAGCAGTTCTTC. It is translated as CASSVAGGHNEQFF.

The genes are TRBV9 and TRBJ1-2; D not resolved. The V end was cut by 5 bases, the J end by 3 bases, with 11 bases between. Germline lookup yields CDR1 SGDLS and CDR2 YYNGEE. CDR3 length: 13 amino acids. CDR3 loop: CASSSGSDYGYTF. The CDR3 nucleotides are TGTGCCAGCAGTTCGGGGTCTGACTATGGCTACACCTTC. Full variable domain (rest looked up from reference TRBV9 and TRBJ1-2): DSGVTQTPKHLITATGQRVTLRCSPRSGDLSVYWYQQSLDQGLQFLIQYYNGEERAKGNILERFSAQQFPDLHSELNLSSLELGDSALYFCASSSGSDYGYTFGSGTRLTVV.

The CDR3 DNA sequence: TGTGCCGCCAGCCAGGACAGGGGGCCCGGGGCCAACGTCCTGACTTTC. Translating it yields CAASQDRGPGANVLTF. The rearrangement joins TRBV10-3 to TRBJ2-6, with 11 bases aligning to TRBD1. The CDR3 has 16 residues. V lost 11 bases to trimming and J lost 4 bases; unmatched junction nucleotides: 10. CDR1 is ENHRY, CDR2 SYGVKD, per germline.

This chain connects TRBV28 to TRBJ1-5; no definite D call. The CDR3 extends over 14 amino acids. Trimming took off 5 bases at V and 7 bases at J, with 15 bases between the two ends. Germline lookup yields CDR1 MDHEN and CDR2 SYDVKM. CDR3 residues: CASSPRLARQPQHF. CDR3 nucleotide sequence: TGTGCCAGCAGTCCCCGGCTTGCGCGACAGCCCCAGCATTTT.

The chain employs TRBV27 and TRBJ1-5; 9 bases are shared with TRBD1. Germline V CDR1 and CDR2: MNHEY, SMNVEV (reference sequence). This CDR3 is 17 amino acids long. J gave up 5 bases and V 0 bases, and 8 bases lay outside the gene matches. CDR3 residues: CASSLSPGQGFYQPQHF. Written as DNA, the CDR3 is TGTGCCAGCAGTTTATCCCCGGGACAGGGATTTTATCAGCCCCAGCATTTT.